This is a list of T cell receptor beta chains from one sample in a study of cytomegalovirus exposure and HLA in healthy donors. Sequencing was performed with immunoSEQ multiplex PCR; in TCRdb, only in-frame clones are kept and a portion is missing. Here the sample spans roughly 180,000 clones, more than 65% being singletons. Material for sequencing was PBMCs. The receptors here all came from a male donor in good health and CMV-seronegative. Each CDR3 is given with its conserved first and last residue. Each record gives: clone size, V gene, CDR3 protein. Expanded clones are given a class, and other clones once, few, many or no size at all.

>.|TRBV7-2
CASSLAGTGVYEQYF
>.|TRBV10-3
CAIRAGTGGVEQYF
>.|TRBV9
CASSSSGSSYEQYF
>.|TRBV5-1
CASSLEGFQPQHF
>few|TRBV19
CASSLRTSGSYNEQFF
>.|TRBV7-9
CASSSLLSGGYEQYF
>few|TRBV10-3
CAITQGDSPLHF
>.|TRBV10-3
CAIRDRPSGEETQYF
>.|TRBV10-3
CAIRDTNQPQHF
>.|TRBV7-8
CASSLKVSQPQHF
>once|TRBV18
CASSRAGTYQETQYF
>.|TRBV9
CASSVAGGGGYEQYF
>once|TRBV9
CASSASGQFPGFEKLFF
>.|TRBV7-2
CASSARDAGRVEQYF
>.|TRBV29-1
CSVDNRGQGEAFF
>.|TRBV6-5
CASSYYLPTGTQYF
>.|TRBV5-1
CASSLAQGQNRYGYTF
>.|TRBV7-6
CASSLSSSYEQYF
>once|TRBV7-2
CASSATGLAFYEQYF
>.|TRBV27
CASSLSTGLNQPQHF
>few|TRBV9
CASSVGTGQGVYEQYF
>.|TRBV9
CASSVGGPGQPQHF
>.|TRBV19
CASSYGTGNTGELFF
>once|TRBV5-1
CASSLPQGRGEKLFF
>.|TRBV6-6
CASSLYTDTQYF
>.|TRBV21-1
CASSKGDGIRRGLNQPQHF
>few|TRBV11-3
CASDSGYNEQFF
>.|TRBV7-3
CASSWAGGNYEQYF
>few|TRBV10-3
CAINLVGGAEGYTF
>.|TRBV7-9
CSSSPRTVGYTF
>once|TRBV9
CASSLNNEQFF
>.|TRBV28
CASSLSGYQETQYF
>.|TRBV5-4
CASSLGGQYEQYF
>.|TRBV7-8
CASSRAGGTNEKLFF
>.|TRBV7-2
CASSVALLLAGGSYEQYF
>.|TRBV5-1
CASSASGAPTDTQYF
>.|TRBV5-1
CASSNSGTGYGYTF
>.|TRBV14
CASSQFRGRNGYTF
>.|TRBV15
CATSSPQLAGSHNEQFF
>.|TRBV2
CASSEQGALLNTGELFF
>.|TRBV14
CASSQDQGSKLFF
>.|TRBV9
CASSVGGQGARHEQYF
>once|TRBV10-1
CASSPGGMAYGYTF
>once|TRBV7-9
CASFGALKGGNTEAFF
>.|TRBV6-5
CASSKRDRSYEQYF
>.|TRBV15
CATSRDRGNLNTEAFF
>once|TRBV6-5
CASTFIRGSEKLFF
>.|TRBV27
CASSSRGTGNTIYF
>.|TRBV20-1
CSAQGQLRAFF
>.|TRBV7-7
CASSLEGRLQETQYF
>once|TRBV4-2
CASSQGTSGGTETQYF
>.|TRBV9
CASSVDRGLSSTDTQYF
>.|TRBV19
CASSKGDGTTYVQYF